The 30 T cell receptor beta chains reported below all come from one sample, sequenced in a study of patients and donors after allogeneic stem cell transplantation. MiXCR, applied by TCRdb to the RT-PCR reads, yields one record per CDR3 protein. The sample carries roughly 230,000 distinct CDR3 sequences, 14% recorded once. The sequencing input was blood, either unsorted or a sorted T cell fraction (not recorded which). These receptors were obtained from a human donor who was either an allogeneic HSCT recipient or a stem cell or donor lymphocyte infusion donor (not recorded which). It is not recorded whose cells these are; they may come from a transplant donor.

This clonotype has only a few counts. J is TRBJ1-1 and V is TRBV30, with no clear D. V was pared by 0 bases and J by 1 base, with 6 bases between. The CDR3 consists of 13 residues. From germline, CDR1 is GTSNPN and CDR2 SVGIG (reference sequence). The CDR3 sequence: CAWSVWENTEAFF. CDR3 bases: TGTGCCTGGAGTGTCTGGGAGAACACTGAAGCTTTCTTT.

The gene calls are TRBV19 and TRBJ2-1; 12 nucleotides agree with TRBD2. The germline gives CDR1 LNHDA, CDR2 SQIVND (reference sequence). With 10 bases clipped from V and 4 bases from J, the junction kept 17 bases outside the gene matches. CDR3 length: 18 amino acids. The CDR3 DNA reads as TGTGCCACCTCTAGCGGGGGGGCCCCCCCGCTAGTGTACAATGAGCAGTTCTTC. This translates into CATSSGGAPPLVYNEQFF.

This clonotype was picked up a small number of times. The genes are TRBV4-2 and TRBJ2-7, with no clear D. The CDR3 has 18 residues. The V end lost 0 bases, the J end lost 3 bases, and 21 bases lay between the germline ends. Germline values: CDR1 LGHNA, CDR2 YNFKEQ. For the CDR3, the DNA is TGTGCCAGCAGCCAAGAGGTAGGCGACACGGCCAAATTCTACGAGCAGTACTTC. It translates to CASSQEVGDTAKFYEQYF.

The genes are TRBV18 and TRBJ2-5, with unresolved D. The germline gives CDR1 KGHSH, CDR2 LQKENI. Trimming took off 1 base at V and 5 bases at J, with 14 bases between the two ends. The CDR3 covers 15 residues. The CDR3: CASSPLRNSQETQYF. CDR3 bases: TGTGCCAGCTCACCACTGAGAAATAGCCAGGAGACCCAGTACTTC.

This clonotype has ten or more counts. The chain recombines TRBV20-1 with TRBJ2-7, with 8 bases that match TRBD2. Germline V lookup: CDR1 DFQATT, CDR2 SNEGSKA (reference sequence). The CDR3 contains 12 residues. V lost 5 bases, J lost 3 bases, and 3 bases stayed unmatched. In DNA form, the CDR3 reads TGCAGTGCTTCTACTAGCGGCTACGAGCAGTACTTC. Translation: CSASTSGYEQYF.

This chain connects TRBV6-4 to TRBJ1-2; the D is unclear. Germline V lookup: CDR1 MRHNA, CDR2 SNTAGT. V gave up 6 bases and J gave up 3 bases, with 17 bases separating them. The CDR3 is made up of 15 amino acids. CDR3 sequence: CASSSGTVGYYGYTF. For the CDR3, the DNA is TGTGCCAGCAGCTCGGGAACCGTGGGGTACTATGGCTACACCTTC.

This clonotype was recorded a few times. The rearrangement links TRBV6-1 to TRBJ1-2; 10 bases map to TRBD1. Germline V lookup: CDR1 MNHNS, CDR2 SASEGT. There are 14 residues in the CDR3. V shed 7 bases and J 10 bases; nucleotides not matched to a gene: 12. The CDR3 bases are TGTGCCAGCACGATCAGGACAGGGGGGAAATACTACACCTTC. This translates into CASTIRTGGKYYTF.

The V call is TRBV5-1, the J call TRBJ1-2; no firm D call. Between the trimmed V and J ends, which lost 8 bases and 8 bases, there was a span of 13 bases. The CDR3 is made up of 11 amino acids. Germline V CDR1 and CDR2: SGHRS, YFSETQ. The CDR3 nucleotides read TGCGCCAGTTACGGTGGGGAAGGCTACACCTTC. This sequence encodes CASYGGEGYTF.

The V and J genes are TRBV5-6 and TRBJ2-5; 8 bases agree with TRBD2. The trim removed 7 bases at V and 3 bases at J, leaving 11 bases unmatched. The CDR3 has 15 amino acids. CDR1 is SGHDT and CDR2 is YYEEEE in the germline V gene. The CDR3 bases are TGTGCCAGCTACCTACGGGGGGGAGCAGAAGAGACCCAGTACTTC. It yields the protein CASYLRGGAEETQYF. Full variable domain (rest looked up from reference TRBV5-6 and TRBJ2-5): DAGVTQSPTHLIKTRGQQVTLRCSPKSGHDTVSWYQQALGQGPQFIFQYYEEEERQRGNFPDRFSGHQFPNYSSELNVNALLLGDSALYLCASYLRGGAEETQYFGPGTRLLVL.

This clonotype turned up a few times. This chain uses TRBV6-6 with TRBJ2-7; D uncertain. Trimming cost V 8 bases and J 0 bases, with 8 bases left between them. The germline CDR1 and CDR2 sequences are MNHNY and SVGAGI (reference sequence). The CDR3 consists of 12 residues. CDR3 DNA: TGTGCCAGCGGACGGAACTCCTACGAGCAGTACTTC. Protein sequence: CASGRNSYEQYF.

The chain carries TRBV4-1 and TRBJ2-3; 7 nucleotides align to TRBD2. The germline CDR1 and CDR2 sequences are MGHRA and YSYEKL. V lost 3 bases, J lost 2 bases, and 8 bases stayed unmatched. The CDR3 is made up of 16 amino acids. CDR3 residues: CASSQSPSGNTDTQYF. CDR3 DNA: TGCGCCAGCAGCCAGAGTCCTAGCGGTAACACAGATACGCAGTATTTT.

J is TRBJ1-2 and V is TRBV30; TRBD1 matches 7 bases. Germline V gene data show CDR1 as GTSNPN and CDR2 as SVGIG (reference sequence). This CDR3 contains 13 residues. J lost 4 bases, V lost 2 bases, and 4 bases had no gene match. The CDR3 loop is CAWSRDRPYGYTF. The CDR3 region has the DNA TGTGCCTGGAGTCGGGACAGACCCTATGGCTACACCTTC.

This clonotype was found a few times. The rearrangement uses TRBV29-1 and TRBJ2-3, with unresolved D. This CDR3 has 11 residues. Germline values: CDR1 SQVTM, CDR2 ANQGSEA. V was cut by 6 bases and J by 5 bases, with 9 bases left in between. The DNA for the CDR3 is TGCAGCGTCTCCCTGGGAGATACGCAGTATTTT. Protein sequence: CSVSLGDTQYF.

This clonotype was counted ten times or more. The chain combines TRBV25-1 with TRBJ1-5; D gene uncertain. Germline CDR1 reads MGHDK; CDR2 reads SYGVNS. The CDR3 has 14 amino acids. Trimming stripped 6 bases from V and 4 bases from J, with 13 bases between. In nucleotides, the CDR3 is TGTGCCAGCAGCGGGAAAAATCGGAATCAGCCCCAGCATTTT. The encoded protein is CASSGKNRNQPQHF.

This rearrangement joins TRBV6-1 to TRBJ2-7; 13 nucleotides agree with TRBD2. V was pared by 10 bases and J by 7 bases, with 10 bases of the junction left unmatched. Germline CDR1 MNHNS, CDR2 SASEGT. This CDR3 region has 14 residues. In nucleotides, the CDR3 is TGTGCCACCCAACGACTAGCGGGAGGAGGGGAGCAGTACTTC. Its translation: CATQRLAGGGEQYF.

V gene TRBV20-1 combines with J gene TRBJ1-2; 9 positions match TRBD1. With 1 base clipped from V and 7 bases from J, the junction kept 7 bases outside the gene matches. The CDR3 has 14 residues. Germline assignment: CDR1 DFQATT and CDR2 SNEGSKA (reference sequence). CDR3 sequence: CSARVLQGARGYTF. The DNA of the CDR3 is TGCAGTGCTAGAGTCTTACAGGGGGCTCGTGGCTACACCTTC.

This clonotype was detected ten times or more. V gene TRBV9 combines with J gene TRBJ2-2; 7 bases are a match to TRBD2. The CDR3 loop spans 15 amino acids. Trimming cost V 1 base and J 5 bases; bases outside gene matches: 5. Germline values: CDR1 SGDLS, CDR2 YYNGEE. CDR3 region: CASSVTPSGTGELFF. CDR3 DNA: TGTGCCAGCAGCGTAACCCCTAGCGGTACCGGGGAGCTGTTTTTT. Drawing the rest from reference TRBV9 and TRBJ2-2, the complete variable domain is DSGVTQTPKHLITATGQRVTLRCSPRSGDLSVYWYQQSLDQGLQFLIQYYNGEERAKGNILERFSAQQFPDLHSELNLSSLELGDSALYFCASSVTPSGTGELFFGEGSRLTVL.

This chain connects TRBV13 to TRBJ2-5; 8 nucleotides line up with TRBD2. V trimming: 2 bases; J trimming: 5 bases; junction bases outside the gene matches: 10. The length of the CDR3 is 16 residues. Germline V gives CDR1 PRHDT, CDR2 FYEKMQ (reference sequence). DNA for the CDR3: TGTGCCAGCAGCTTATGGGCCAGCGGGGGTCTCGAGACCCAGTACTTC. Translated, it gives CASSLWASGGLETQYF.

This clonotype was detected a few times. The chain couples TRBV6-1 to TRBJ2-3; 11 bases agree with TRBD2. The V and J ends lost 7 bases and 3 bases, in that order; junction bases with no gene match: 9. From germline, CDR1 is MNHNS and CDR2 SASEGT. The CDR3 runs 16 residues. CDR3 region: CASKPLGLAETDTQYF. DNA of the CDR3: TGTGCCAGCAAACCACTGGGACTAGCGGAGACAGATACGCAGTATTTT.

V and J are TRBV5-6 and TRBJ2-7, with D hard to call. V was shortened by 2 bases and J by 2 bases, with 11 bases between the two germline ends. CDR1 and CDR2 from the germline V gene are SGHDT and YYEEEE. This CDR3 region has 14 residues. For the CDR3, the DNA is TGTGCCAGCAGCTTTATCCAGGCCACCTACGAGCAGTACTTC. It translates to CASSFIQATYEQYF.

The chain links TRBV12-3 or TRBV12-4 to TRBJ1-3, with a tentative D call TRBD1 (5 bases). The V end was cut by 7 bases, the J end by 2 bases, with 12 bases between. The CDR3 has 14 residues. CDR3 DNA sequence: TGTGCCAGCACCCCCGGGGGACCTGGAAACACCATATATTTT. This encodes CASTPGGPGNTIYF.

The rearrangement joins TRBV18 to TRBJ2-5; TRBD2 aligns across 7 bases. Unmatched junction bases numbered 3, after V lost 2 bases and J lost 6 bases. CDR1 and CDR2 (germline): KGHSH, LQKENI. The CDR3 covers 13 residues. This CDR3 is CASSPGGEKTQYF. The CDR3 DNA reads as TGTGCCAGCTCACCAGGGGGGGAGAAGACCCAGTACTTC.

This clonotype was counted only a few times. The J gene is TRBJ1-4, the V gene TRBV19; 9 bases align to TRBD1. V shed 4 bases and J 8 bases; nucleotides not matched to a gene: 5. Germline V gene lookup returns CDR1 LNHDA and CDR2 SQIVND (reference sequence). The CDR3 contains 14 residues. CDR3 protein: CASSTGTGREKLFF. The CDR3 DNA reads as TGTGCCAGTAGTACCGGGACAGGGCGAGAAAAACTGTTTTTT.

J is TRBJ2-1 and V is TRBV7-3; D not certain. Per germline, CDR1 SGHTA and CDR2 FQGTGA. This CDR3 is built from 14 residues. V lost 1 base and J 4 bases, leaving 8 bases between the germline ends. The CDR3 region has the DNA TGTGCCAGCAGCTTAAATCCCAGTTACAATGAGCAGTTCTTC. Its translation is CASSLNPSYNEQFF.

This clonotype came up many times. The CDR3 here is CASSFGLNSPLHF. Here the CDR3 DNA reads TGTGCCAGCAGTTTCGGCCTTAATTCACCCCTCCACTTT. The gene calls are TRBV12-3 or TRBV12-4 and TRBJ1-6; D unresolved. This CDR3 has 13 residues. V lost 3 bases and J 6 bases, leaving 6 bases between the germline ends.

This sequence joins TRBV3-1 and TRBJ1-6, with D possibly being TRBD1 (6 bases). Trimming left V 0 bases short and J 5 bases short, with 8 bases between. The CDR3 totals 15 residues. The V gene's germline CDR1 is LGHDT and CDR2 YNNKEL (reference sequence). The CDR3: CASSQDSGDNSPLHF. For the CDR3, the DNA is TGTGCCAGCAGCCAAGATTCAGGGGATAATTCACCCCTCCACTTT.

This clonotype was detected only a few times. The chain links TRBV6-1 to TRBJ2-7; D not certain. There are 17 residues in the CDR3. The germline gives CDR1 MNHNS, CDR2 SASEGT. V dropped 4 bases and J dropped 2 bases, with 21 bases sitting between them. The CDR3 loop is CASSGGIGLEKAYEQYF. CDR3 DNA sequence: TGTGCCAGCAGTGGGGGAATTGGGCTAGAGAAAGCCTACGAGCAGTACTTC.

The genes are TRBV12-3 or TRBV12-4 and TRBJ1-2; D unresolved. This CDR3 has 14 residues. The V and J ends lost 3 bases and 8 bases respectively, with 16 bases between them. This chain's CDR3 is CASSFGNAPRGYTF. CDR3 coding DNA: TGTGCCAGCAGTTTCGGAAATGCCCCCAGGGGCTACACCTTC.

This clonotype has only a few counts. Since a much larger clone is just one base distant, this may be a read error. The CDR3 coding sequence is TGTGCCAGCAGCTTGACAGGGGATTCACCCCTCCACTTT. Amino acids: CASSLTGDSPLHF. V is TRBV7-3 and J is TRBJ1-6; TRBD1 matches at 8 bases. The CDR3 is 13 residues long. The J segment lost 8 bases and the V segment lost 3 bases, leaving 0 bases of the junction unmatched. From germline, CDR1 is SGHTA and CDR2 FQGTGA.

CDR3: CASSEMTGSTGELFF. Here the CDR3 DNA reads TGTGCCAGCAGTGAAATGACAGGGAGCACCGGGGAGCTGTTTTTT. The chain is built from TRBV6-1 and TRBJ2-2; 7 bases are a match to TRBD1. This CDR3 region has 15 residues. The ends lost 2 bases at V and 4 bases at J; junction bases unmatched: 4. CDR1 is MNHNS, CDR2 SASEGT, per germline.